The 9 T cell receptor beta chains below come from one sample, sequenced in a study of CD8 T cells in ankylosing spondylitis. TCRdb independently ran MiXCR on the 5' RACE reads; one entry per CDR3 protein. The sample consists of over 75,000 distinct CDR3 sequences, about 8.8% of them appearing once. Sample: blood, either unsorted or a sorted T cell fraction (not recorded which). These TCRs come from a male donor with ankylosing spondylitis or in good health (not recorded which).

This clonotype was counted only a few times. The chain links TRBV7-9 to TRBJ2-3; D unclear. The CDR3 spans 16 residues. Germline values: CDR1 SEHNR, CDR2 FQNEAQ (reference sequence). Deletions cut 4 bases from V and 6 bases from J, with 20 bases between. The CDR3 DNA sequence: TGTGCCAGCAGCTCGAAAGGCTTTGGCATTCTCGATACGCAGTATTTT. Its translation is CASSSKGFGILDTQYF.

This clonotype showed up many times. The chain uses TRBV28 and TRBJ2-3; no firm D call. Germline CDR1 MDHEN, CDR2 SYDVKM. V was pared by 3 bases and J by 7 bases, with 8 bases between. This CDR3 spans 12 amino acids. The CDR3 protein is CASSFGRHTQYF. For the CDR3, the DNA is TGTGCCAGCAGTTTTGGTAGACATACGCAGTATTTT.

This chain joins TRBV11-3 and TRBJ2-7; 8 nucleotides agree with TRBD1. The CDR3 is made up of 14 amino acids. CDR1 and CDR2 from the germline V gene are SGHNT and YENEEA. V trimming: 4 bases; J trimming: 5 bases; junction bases outside the gene matches: 7. The CDR3 sequence is CASSSGTGFDEQYF. CDR3 nucleotides: TGTGCCAGCAGCTCCGGGACAGGCTTCGACGAGCAGTACTTC.

This clonotype was observed a handful of times. For the CDR3, the DNA is TGCGCCAGCAGCGTCAGGGATCAGAATTCACCCCTCCACTTT. Translating it yields CASSVRDQNSPLHF. The chain is built from TRBV5-1 and TRBJ1-6, with a possible D match to TRBD1 (5 bases). The germline gives CDR1 SGHRS, CDR2 YFSETQ. The V end lost 4 bases, the J end lost 7 bases, and 12 bases lay between the germline ends. This CDR3 region has 14 residues.

This clonotype came up many times. V usage is TRBV6-2 or TRBV6-3 and J usage is TRBJ2-1, with TRBD2 matching over 9 bases. With V trimmed by 6 bases and J by 6 bases, 9 bases remained unmatched. The CDR3 has 15 residues. Germline-derived CDR1 and CDR2 are MNHEY and SVGEGT. CDR3 loop: CASSYTGLAVNEQFF. The DNA for the CDR3 is TGTGCCAGCAGCTATACGGGACTAGCCGTCAATGAGCAGTTCTTC.

This clonotype was observed at least ten times. The chain combines TRBV12-3 or TRBV12-4 with TRBJ2-2; 13 bases are shared with TRBD2. The length of the CDR3 is 17 residues. After removal of 7 bases from V and 4 bases from J, the junction contained 9 bases not matched to a gene. CDR3 loop: CASIQTSGGIFTGELFF. As DNA, the CDR3 is TGTGCCAGCATTCAGACTAGCGGGGGGATCTTCACCGGGGAGCTGTTTTTT.

This clonotype was observed at least ten times. The rearrangement links TRBV20-1 to TRBJ2-3; D might be TRBD2 (7 bases). The CDR3 loop spans 12 amino acids. CDR1 is DFQATT and CDR2 is SNEGSKA in the germline V gene (reference sequence). Trimming shortened V by 1 base and J by 14 bases, and 16 bases separated the two germline ends. The CDR3 DNA reads TGCAGTGCTAGAGGGCAGGGCGGGGGCGCGTATTTT. It yields the protein CSARGQGGGAYF.

In its sample, this clonotype was seen many times. This sequence joins TRBV6-1 and TRBJ2-7; 7 positions agree with TRBD1. Trimming removed 2 bases from V and 1 base from J; junction bases left unmatched: 5. The CDR3 has 15 amino acids. Germline V gives CDR1 MNHNS, CDR2 SASEGT. The CDR3 region has the DNA TGTGCCAGCAGTGAATGGGACAGTGAATCCTACGAGCAGTACTTC. Its protein is CASSEWDSESYEQYF.

This clonotype was seen at least ten times. This sequence joins TRBV12-3 or TRBV12-4 and TRBJ2-1; either TRBD1 or TRBD2 may fit D (5 bases each). The CDR3 loop spans 15 amino acids. V lost 3 bases and J lost 0, with 9 bases in between. CDR3 coding DNA: TGTGCCAGCAGTTTTGAGGGGTTCTCCTACAATGAGCAGTTCTTC. Protein product: CASSFEGFSYNEQFF.